The sequence of this T cell receptor beta chain was determined in a study of regulatory T cells in long-lasting Graves disease (dated by TCRdb to the early 2020s). Regarding the research as a whole: In the newly diagnosed Graves' disease group, patients had been taking antithyroid drugs for less than 3 months. The study took place in China and was registered as a clinical trial. Patients with persistent Graves' disease were compared with patients with newly diagnosed Graves' disease using TCR sequencing and RNA sequencing of peripheral blood. A total of 33 samples underwent TCR sequencing: 13 from persistent and approximately 20 from newly diagnosed Graves' disease patients.

Sample time point, as interpreted from the label and publication: newly diagnosed GD, antithyroid drugs for less than 3 months. RNA was extracted from PBMCs in TRIzol for both TCR sequencing and RNA sequencing. Graves' disease was diagnosed according to American Thyroid Association guidelines. Patients were recruited from an endocrinology department in Xi'an, China. From each patient, around 8.3 milliliters of peripheral blood was collected into an EDTA anticoagulant tube. Ficoll Paque Plus density gradient separation was used to isolate PBMCs, and no additional T cell sorting was done. An Agilent 2100 Bioanalyzer and agarose gel were used to check RNA quality, while a NanoDrop 2000 measured RNA concentration. Paper-wide results and their limitations: The authors noted that the small sample size was a limitation that may lower accuracy. Only peripheral blood was studied, because thyroid tissue, the primary lesion, was inaccessible. More public clonotypes were shared among persistent patients (roughly 2,700) than among newly diagnosed patients (more than 950). Only the TCR beta chain was sequenced and analyzed. Persistent Graves' disease patients showed lower TCR Shannon entropy and fewer highly expanded clones than newly diagnosed patients, suggesting clonal expansion.

Library preparation employed multiplex PCR. The instrument was an Illumina HiSeq 4000. iRepertoire HTBI primers and Arm-PCR amplification of CDR3 regions were used to construct TCR beta libraries. Before sequencing, the PCR products went through gel purification. Regarding the original processing steps: Across samples, roughly 60 TRBV and 13 to 15 TRBJ segments were identified and used for gene usage analysis of CDR3 amino acid clonotypes. Filtered high-quality paired reads were merged into contigs using COPE and FqMerger. BLAST was used to align contigs to the IMGT TRBV, TRBD and TRBJ reference genes, and CDR3 was defined following IMGT. Any clonotype with a frequency above 0.1% was classified as a highly expanded clone. Shannon entropy served as the measure of repertoire diversity, while the Gini coefficient captured V-J evenness. Clonotypes shared by more than one individual were considered public. TCRdb applied fastp at Q25 and MiXCR to the public reads, then kept only in-frame beta chains. Every entry covers one CDR3 protein and lists the most common genes and DNA from its rows. TCRdb's processing, not the authors', yielded these V and J calls. In all, the sample holds 580,000 or so distinct CDR3 sequences, and 16% of those were seen once. Approximately 12% of the sample is held by the ten biggest clonotypes.

With regard to this clonotype: Its antigen is not yet known. The sample holds no much larger clone one base away, and base qualities are not on file.

These data were likewise used in another study, on T cells in Graves' hyperthyroidism and ophthalmopathy. The second publication reports: A patient counted as having stable Graves' hyperthyroidism if no progression to ophthalmopathy occurred over 18 months of follow-up. Hyperthyroidism patients were newly diagnosed, had a disease duration of under 2 months, and were aged 18 to 65 years. Any patient with an uncontrolled infection, another autoimmune disease, pregnancy or lactation was excluded. Clinical symptoms, serum thyroxine and TRAb, thyroid ultrasound, and orbital computed tomography formed the basis for the diagnoses. The TCR CDR3 was subjected to a first round of RT-PCR using the HTBI primer set and the Qiagen OneStep RT-PCR kit. Most expanded thyroid clonotypes (frequency above 0.001) were also detected in blood, a finding suggesting that blood repertoires may reflect thyroid immune responses. A 13 V-J signature model separated ophthalmopathy from stable hyperthyroidism, with 87.88% sensitivity and roughly 84% specificity in cross-validation and 80%/75% in testing. In validation, the model predicted progression to ophthalmopathy with around 71% sensitivity and about 73% specificity, a median of about six months before onset. A discovery cohort of about 100 patients, about 40 with Graves' ophthalmopathy and about 60 with stable Graves' hyperthyroidism, was used to find distinguishing TCR V-J signatures. Prospective prediction of ophthalmopathy was tested in an independent validation cohort consisting of about 19 hyperthyroidism patients and around 16 patients who later progressed to ophthalmopathy. The 95 to 100 discovery patients were randomly divided into training and test sets at a 7:3 ratio. In about 6 Graves' hyperthyroidism patients, the study also compared T-cell repertoires from thyroid tissue with T-cell repertoires from blood. After sampling, hyperthyroidism patients received methimazole starting at 30 mg daily, and ophthalmopathy patients received high-dose intravenous methylprednisolone. Libraries were constructed in a second round of multiplex PCR, after which size selection and purification were performed. The libraries were sequenced on an Illumina HiSeq2000 using paired-end 100 bp reads. SOAPnuke was used to process the raw data, removing reads that contained adapters or uncalled bases, had a mean Phred below 15, or lacked an exact match to the constant primer or identifier. High-quality paired reads were merged using COPE v1.2.5, and each unique nucleotide sequence was defined as a clonotype. MiTCR v1.1 was used to align clonotypes to the IMGT TRBV, TRBD and TRBJ reference segments. Analysis was restricted to V-J combinations with a frequency above 0.0001, which covered roughly 99% of repertoires. The TCS score was defined as F50 (clonal expansion) divided by E x V (chaos), with BLOSUM62-based TCRdist calculated between CDR3 peptides within each V-J. Welch's t-statistics and random forest reduced roughly 530 V-J features to roughly 13, which were used in a naive Bayes classifier (R e1071). Sample size was not statistically predetermined, and blinding of investigators to group allocation was not performed. The paper reports TCR Vbeta CDR3 sequencing of some 140 peripheral blood samples: 40 to 45 ophthalmopathy, around 80 hyperthyroidism and around 17 progressor patients.

The sequence was collected from a man aged 18 to 30 with Graves disease. Donor details come from another sample of the same person, matched by shared clones. This specimen was peripheral blood mononuclear cells (PBMCs), taken at new diagnosis, from a patient treated with antithyroid drugs.

The CDR3 protein sequence reads: CSARGQPNEKLFF. The DNA sequence is given as TGCAGTGCTAGGGGACAGCCAAATGAAAAACTGTTTTTT. The chain joins TRBV20-1 to TRBJ1-4; TRBD1 lines up with 7 middle nucleotides. Via the germline V gene (reference sequence), CDR1 is DFQATT and CDR2 SNEGSKA. For this chain, trimming is 3 bases at the V end and 5 bases at the J end, and the number of junction bases without a gene match is 3. The CDR3 runs 13 amino acids, cysteine and phenylalanine included. The retained sequence is limited to the CDR3, 39 bases, with the frame set at the first base.